This section outlines one T cell receptor (beta chain) sequence together with its context. These data belong to a study of OX40 agonist ivuxolimab in advanced cancers. This CDR3 comprises 13 residues. The trim removed 4 bases at V and 10 bases at J, leaving 7 bases unmatched. From germline, CDR1 is SGHTA and CDR2 FQGTGA. Profiled with immunoSEQ multiplex PCR; TCRdb holds only in-frame clones, not every one. Found here are approximately 74,000 clones, 60% to 85% of them singletons; the top ten hold around 2%. This receptor was identified in an adult with an advanced solid tumor such as melanoma, head and neck, liver or kidney cancer. Sequencing was performed on CD4+ or CD8+ T cells sorted from blood, taken in a trial of the OX40 agonist ivuxolimab. V gene TRBV7-3 combines with J gene TRBJ1-3, with TRBD1 matching 7 bases. As DNA, the CDR3 is TGTGCCAGCAGCTCCGAGACAGGGAGAACCATATATTTT. This sequence encodes CASSSETGRTIYF.